Each of the 32 T cell receptor beta chains below was sequenced from the same sample in a study of cytomegalovirus exposure and HLA in healthy donors. The data were produced by immunoSEQ multiplex PCR, yet TCRdb's version contains in-frame clones alone and is incomplete. The sample shows about 150,000 clones, just under 85% of them seen only once. Sequenced: PBMCs. The receptor source for this set is a man in his thirties or forties in good health and CMV-seropositive.

The V gene is TRBV5-1, the J gene TRBJ1-1; a possible D gene is TRBD1 (5 bases). CDR3 length equals 14 residues. The germline V and J ends were trimmed by 4 bases and 1 base, with 11 bases remaining between them. Germline V lookup: CDR1 SGHRS, CDR2 YFSETQ. The chain's CDR3 is CASSPGGRNTEAFF. CDR3 sequence (DNA): TGCGCCAGCAGCCCGGGGGGACGGAACACTGAAGCTTTCTTT.

The chain couples TRBV6-1 to TRBJ2-7; TRBD1 agrees at 7 bases. CDR3 size: 14 residues. CDR1 is MNHNS, CDR2 SASEGT, per germline. After removal of 11 bases from V and 7 bases from J, the junction contained 17 bases not matched to a gene. Here the CDR3 DNA reads TGTGCCTGTGAGTGGGGCAGGGGGACGAGGGAGCAGTACTTC. Residues: CACEWGRGTREQYF.

Here the CDR3 DNA reads TGCAGTGCCTTTAGTACAGATACGCAGTATTTT. This encodes CSAFSTDTQYF. The V call is TRBV20-1, the J call TRBJ2-3, with D hard to call. With 6 bases removed from V and 3 bases from J, the gap between germline ends came to 7 bases. Germline lookup yields CDR1 DFQATT and CDR2 SNEGSKA (reference sequence). There are 11 residues in the CDR3.

The rearrangement links TRBV7-6 to TRBJ1-6, with D maybe TRBD1 (6 bases). The CDR3 runs to 14 residues. Germline CDR1 reads SGHVS; CDR2 reads FNYEAQ. V gave up 5 bases and J gave up 5 bases, with 10 bases separating them. The CDR3 loop reads CASSPRTDNSPLHF. CDR3 bases: TGTGCCAGCAGCCCGAGGACAGATAATTCACCCCTCCACTTT.

This chain uses TRBV6-5 with TRBJ1-4; tentatively, D is TRBD1 (6 bases). This CDR3 comprises 13 residues. Germline assignment: CDR1 MNHEY and CDR2 SVGAGI. V was shortened by 5 bases and J by 5 bases, with 9 bases between the two germline ends. The CDR3 loop is CASSPRGNEKLFF. The CDR3 region has the DNA TGTGCCAGCAGTCCGAGGGGGAATGAAAAACTGTTTTTT.

The chain recombines TRBV29-1 with TRBJ1-1; 7 bases agree with TRBD1. The CDR3 has 14 amino acids. Germline V gives CDR1 SQVTM, CDR2 ANQGSEA. V shed 6 bases, J shed 3 bases, and the junction held 10 bases outside the gene matches. In nucleotides, the CDR3 is TGCAGCGTCCTCAGGGGGGTAATTGACACTGAAGCTTTCTTT. It specifies CSVLRGVIDTEAFF.

The rearrangement uses TRBV20-1 and TRBJ2-7; D remains ambiguous. The V and J ends lost 0 bases and 6 bases respectively, with 6 bases between them. Looked up from germline, CDR1 is DFQATT and CDR2 is SNEGSKA (reference sequence). There are 11 residues in the CDR3. The CDR3 loop reads CSARDLSEQYF. DNA of the CDR3: TGCAGTGCTAGAGATCTCTCCGAGCAGTACTTC.

The chain links TRBV29-1 to TRBJ2-3, with TRBD2 matching 11 bases. This CDR3 is 14 amino acids long. With V trimmed by 4 bases and J by 2 bases, 2 bases remained unmatched. Germline CDR1 SQVTM, CDR2 ANQGSEA. CDR3 in DNA: TGCAGCGTTGCGACTAGCGGGAACACAGATACGCAGTATTTT. Amino acids: CSVATSGNTDTQYF.

The chain combines TRBV5-1 with TRBJ2-1, with 11 bases matching TRBD1. V lost 4 bases and J lost 10; bases outside the gene matches: 13. The CDR3 covers 16 residues. Germline CDR1 and CDR2: SGHRS and YFSETQ. The CDR3 DNA sequence: TGCGCCAGCAGCCCAGGAGGGACAGGGGGAGGCAACGAGCAGTTCTTC. Amino acids: CASSPGGTGGGNEQFF. The variable domain in full, completed from reference TRBV5-1 and TRBJ2-1, reads KAGVTQTPRYLIKTRGQQVTLSCSPISGHRSVSWYQQTPGQGLQFLFEYFSETQRNKGNFPGRFSGRQFSNSRSEMNVSTLELGDSALYLCASSPGGTGGGNEQFFGPGTRLTVL.

The chain couples TRBV5-4 to TRBJ2-2; D perhaps matches TRBD2 (5 bases). The CDR3 length is 16 residues. V was cut by 4 bases and J by 7 bases, with 20 bases left in between. Germline V lookup: CDR1 SGHNT, CDR2 YYREEE (reference sequence). The CDR3 DNA follows: TGTGCCAGCAGCCCCGGCGGAAGCGGTAGTATCGGGGAGCTGTTTTTT. Its translation is CASSPGGSGSIGELFF.

This chain links TRBV2 with TRBJ1-3; D call uncertain. V shed 2 bases and J shed 4 bases, with 12 bases lying between them. This CDR3 has 15 amino acids. Germline V gene lookup returns CDR1 SNHLY and CDR2 FYNNEI. In DNA, the CDR3 is TGTGCCAGCAGTGAATCCAGGTCCCTCGGAAACACCATATATTTT. Residues: CASSESRSLGNTIYF.

V gene TRBV29-1 combines with J gene TRBJ2-1; TRBD2 agrees at 11 bases. The junction had 6 bases not matched to a gene; V was cut back by 2 bases and J by 6 bases. The CDR3 consists of 15 residues. The V gene's germline CDR1 is SQVTM and CDR2 ANQGSEA. CDR3 in amino acids: CSVERGSGGANEQFF. CDR3 sequence (DNA): TGCAGCGTTGAACGGGGTAGCGGGGGGGCCAATGAGCAGTTCTTC.

The sample holds one count of this clone. This sequence joins TRBV2 and TRBJ2-3, with D maybe TRBD2 (5 bases). The ends were cut back, 7 bases at V and 0 bases at J, with 14 bases in the middle. The CDR3 runs 15 residues. The germline gives CDR1 SNHLY, CDR2 FYNNEI. In DNA form, the CDR3 reads TGTGCCAGCAAAGGATCGGGGATTAGCACAGATACGCAGTATTTT. Protein sequence: CASKGSGISTDTQYF.

The chain uses TRBV27 and TRBJ1-6, with 7 bases aligning to TRBD1. CDR1 is MNHEY, CDR2 SMNVEV, per germline (reference sequence). Trimming at V came to 8 bases and at J to 7 bases, leaving 8 bases not matched to a gene. The CDR3 is made up of 14 amino acids. The CDR3 sequence is CASGRDSVNSPLHF. The CDR3 bases are TGTGCCAGCGGCCGGGACAGCGTCAATTCACCCCTCCACTTT.

This clone has a handful of counts. The chain has TRBV25-1 and TRBJ1-2; unclear D gene. This CDR3 contains 12 residues. Germline lookup yields CDR1 MGHDK and CDR2 SYGVNS. The V end lost 1 base, the J end lost 8 bases, and 8 bases lay between the germline ends. CDR3 DNA sequence: TGTGCCAGCAGTGAATGGTCGGGGGGCTACACCTTC. Protein sequence: CASSEWSGGYTF.

This rearrangement joins TRBV27 to TRBJ2-5; D may be TRBD2 (6 bases). Deletions cut 7 bases from V and 1 base from J, with 13 bases between. The CDR3 extends over 14 amino acids. CDR1 is MNHEY, CDR2 SMNVEV, per germline (reference sequence). This CDR3 reads CASTMTGGQETQYF. CDR3 sequence (DNA): TGTGCCAGCACCATGACCGGGGGCCAAGAGACCCAGTACTTC.

This chain links TRBV7-2 with TRBJ1-2, with a weak D call TRBD1 (6 bases). V was shortened by 6 bases and J by 4 bases, with 18 bases between the two germline ends. CDR1 and CDR2 (germline): SGHTA, FQGNSA. The CDR3 extends over 15 amino acids. The CDR3 nucleotides read TGTGCCAGCAGTAATAGGGGGGGAGTGGGCTATGGCTACACCTTC. Translation gives CASSNRGGVGYGYTF.

V and J are TRBV6-5 and TRBJ1-6; D gene unclear. Trimming shortened V by 6 bases and J by 7 bases, and 13 bases separated the two germline ends. This CDR3 has 14 residues. The germline V gene has CDR1 MNHEY and CDR2 SVGAGI. The CDR3, as DNA: TGTGCCAGCAGCCGAGAACGGGGAAATTCACCCCTCCACTTT. Protein product: CASSRERGNSPLHF.

The chain carries TRBV10-3 and TRBJ2-3; 8 nucleotides match TRBD2. The V gene end was trimmed by 2 bases and the J gene end by 0 bases; junction bases not matched to a gene: 4. Germline V gives CDR1 ENHRY, CDR2 SYGVKD. This CDR3 contains 16 residues. The CDR3 loop is CAISEQAGVSTDTQYF. CDR3 bases: TGTGCCATCAGTGAGCAAGCGGGGGTTAGCACAGATACGCAGTATTTT.

This chain connects TRBV7-2 to TRBJ1-1; D is perhaps TRBD1 (6 bases). V lost 5 bases, J lost 1 base, and 17 bases lay in between. Germline values: CDR1 SGHTA, CDR2 FQGNSA. The CDR3 is made up of 16 amino acids. CDR3 sequence (DNA): TGTGCCAGCAGCCCACTGGGGGGGCGTGGGAACACTGAAGCTTTCTTT. It is translated as CASSPLGGRGNTEAFF.

This clone was seen a few times. The rearrangement links TRBV6-6 to TRBJ2-1; maybe TRBD1 (7 bases). In germline, CDR1 is MNHNY, CDR2 SVGAGI (reference sequence). This CDR3 region has 12 residues. With 7 bases removed from V and 8 bases from J, the gap between germline ends came to 12 bases. This chain's CDR3 is CASTTGEDEQFF. As DNA, the CDR3 is TGTGCCAGCACCACAGGGGAGGATGAGCAGTTCTTC.

V gene TRBV14 combines with J gene TRBJ1-5, with unresolved D. V was shortened by 4 bases and J by 7 bases, with 11 bases between the two germline ends. The CDR3 runs to 13 residues. The germline CDR1 and CDR2 sequences are SGHDN and FVKESK. CDR3 sequence: CASSPTSYQPQHF. In DNA form, the CDR3 reads TGTGCCAGCAGCCCCACGTCCTACCAGCCCCAGCATTTT.

V gene TRBV5-1 combines with J gene TRBJ2-5; TRBD2 aligns across 7 bases. Trimming cost V 3 bases and J 5 bases; bases outside gene matches: 16. CDR1 and CDR2 (germline): SGHRS, YFSETQ. CDR3 size: 17 residues. CDR3 in amino acids: CASSSAGDLRVGETQYF. The CDR3 DNA reads TGCGCCAGCAGCTCCGCGGGGGACTTGAGAGTGGGGGAGACCCAGTACTTC.

The gene calls are TRBV13 and TRBJ2-7, with 10 bases identical to TRBD2. Germline values: CDR1 PRHDT, CDR2 FYEKMQ (reference sequence). There are 16 residues in the CDR3. V was pared by 5 bases and J by 2 bases, with 9 bases of the junction left unmatched. CDR3 bases: TGTGCCAGCAGCGCCGGAGGGACTAGCGTAACCTACGAGCAGTACTTC. Encoded protein: CASSAGGTSVTYEQYF.

The chain recombines TRBV6-1 with TRBJ2-7, with a weak D call TRBD1 (6 bases). V was trimmed by 6 bases and J by 3 bases, leaving 12 bases between them. Looked up from germline, CDR1 is MNHNS and CDR2 is SASEGT. CDR3 length: 13 residues. The CDR3 reads CASRGTGFYEQYF. Written as DNA, the CDR3 is TGTGCCAGCAGGGGTACAGGGTTCTACGAGCAGTACTTC.

V and J are TRBV5-4 and TRBJ1-6; TRBD1 might be the D (5 bases). The CDR3 spans 15 residues. From germline, CDR1 is SGHNT and CDR2 YYREEE (reference sequence). The V and J ends lost 4 bases and 7 bases respectively, with 15 bases between them. The CDR3 DNA reads as TGTGCCAGCAGCCTCAAGACAGCCATAAATTCACCCCTCCACTTT. Its translation is CASSLKTAINSPLHF.

The chain couples TRBV27 to TRBJ2-3; 8 nucleotides agree with TRBD1. V gave up 3 bases and J gave up 1 base; unmatched junction bases: 3. This CDR3 region has 15 residues. Germline loops: CDR1 MNHEY, CDR2 SMNVEV (reference sequence). The CDR3 sequence: CASSLYRGGTDTQYF. The CDR3 nucleotides read TGTGCCAGCAGTTTGTACAGGGGGGGCACAGATACGCAGTATTTT.

The rearrangement links TRBV5-5 to TRBJ1-2; TRBD1 matches 10 bases. The CDR3 totals 15 residues. V shed 4 bases, J shed 7 bases, and the junction held 10 bases outside the gene matches. Germline V gives CDR1 SGHKS, CDR2 YYEKEE (reference sequence). CDR3 coding DNA: TGTGCCAGCAGCCAAGATCTGGGACAGGGGAGTGGCTACACCTTC. Protein sequence: CASSQDLGQGSGYTF.

This clone was seen a handful of times. The gene calls are TRBV10-1 and TRBJ2-1; TRBD2 matches at 12 bases. Looked up from germline, CDR1 is WNHNN and CDR2 is SYGVQD (reference sequence). The CDR3 is 17 residues long. V was clipped by 0 bases and J by 15 bases; unmatched bases: 15. The CDR3 bases are TGCGCCAGCAGTGAGTCCCTAGCGGGGGGGTTGTCGTCTAAACGGTTCTTC. This encodes CASSESLAGGLSSKRFF.

The chain is built from TRBV7-9 and TRBJ2-7; 12 positions agree with TRBD1. The CDR3 contains 14 residues. Germline V gene data show CDR1 as SEHNR and CDR2 as FQNEAQ (reference sequence). The junction had 2 bases not matched to a gene; V was cut back by 4 bases and J by 4 bases. DNA of the CDR3: TGTGCCAGCAGCTCGGGACAGGGGGCTTACGAGCAGTACTTC. Amino acid sequence: CASSSGQGAYEQYF.

The chain uses TRBV2 and TRBJ2-1; no reliable D call. CDR3 length: 11 residues. Deletions cut 4 bases from V and 4 bases from J, with 2 bases between. Germline CDR1 and CDR2: SNHLY and FYNNEI. This chain's CDR3 is CASSAYNEQFF. The CDR3 DNA is TGTGCCAGCAGTGCATACAATGAGCAGTTCTTC. The complete variable domain, with remaining parts taken from reference TRBV2 and TRBJ2-1, reads EPEVTQTPSHQVTQMGQEVILRCVPISNHLYFYWYRQILGQKVEFLVSFYNNEISEKSEIFDDQFSVERPDGSNFTLKIRSTKLEDSAMYFCASSAYNEQFFGPGTRLTVL.

The V call is TRBV9, the J call TRBJ2-7, with TRBD2 as a possible D gene (6 bases). Trimming stripped 0 bases from V and 5 bases from J, with 12 bases between. The CDR3 contains 14 residues. The germline V gene has CDR1 SGDLS and CDR2 YYNGEE. The CDR3 spells CASSVDLARHEQYF. The CDR3 DNA sequence: TGTGCCAGCAGCGTAGATCTAGCGAGACACGAGCAGTACTTC.